Sequencing of this T cell receptor (beta chain) was carried out in a study of blood T cell repertoires in COVID-19. Across the whole study: Sites in the United States, Italy and Spain provided acute and convalescent COVID-19 samples. In each case, the material was cDNA or gDNA derived from T cells, B-cell-depleted T cells, or PBMCs.

Germline values: CDR1 SGHNT, CDR2 YENEEA. The V gene lost 1 base and the J gene lost 7 bases, with 13 bases spanning the gap. The CDR3 has 15 residues. In the original workflow: Using reference gene primer amplification, nucleated cell counts were estimated. Libraries were prepared by immunoSEQ multiplex PCR; TCRdb keeps only in-frame clonotypes and omits some of them. The DNA gave D and trimming, while V, J and clone size come from that table. The sample lists approximately 130,000 clones; around 83% were seen once. The genes are TRBV11-3 and TRBJ2-2, with D tentatively TRBD2 (5 bases). This receptor was taken from a man aged 80 or over with active or convalescent COVID-19. Source material: peripheral blood. The CDR3 DNA sequence: TGTGCCAGCAGCTTAGCGGCGGCGGGTGGCGGGGAGCTGTTTTTT. This gives the protein CASSLAAAGGGELFF.